This paragraph reports one T cell receptor beta chain. The data stem from a study of graft-versus-host responses after intestinal transplantation. Looked up from germline, CDR1 is SQVTM and CDR2 is ANQGSEA. The CDR3 length is 14 residues. The ends were cut back, 3 bases at V and 0 bases at J, with 11 bases in the middle. Assay: immunoSEQ multiplex PCR; the TCRdb copy retains only in-frame clones and omits some. Here the sample spans approximately 6,900 clones, roughly 24% being singletons. This sequence joins TRBV29-1 and TRBJ1-1; D ambiguous. Source: alloreactive CD4+ T cells from a mixed lymphocyte reaction culture, taken before transplantation. The subset is: CFSE-low proliferating T cells sorted from roughly six-day pre-transplant mixed lymphocyte reaction (GvH or HvG direction). The sequence was collected from a human patient who was an organ donor for intestinal transplantation. Here the CDR3 reads CSVDVLGLNTEAFF. CDR3 bases: TGCAGCGTTGACGTCTTAGGGCTGAACACTGAAGCTTTCTTT.